Following are 22 T cell receptor beta chains from one sample sequenced in a study of control samples from healthy donors and cancer patients. This table comes from immunoSEQ multiplex PCR, and its TCRdb copy is limited to in-frame clones, with some not included. This sample's table has about 190,000 clones. What was sequenced was blood. These TCRs come from a woman in her twenties or thirties in good health.

About this clone: Other DNA sequences in the sample encode the same CDR3. CDR3 coding DNA: TGTGCCAGCAGTTACGGGGGCGGCTACACCTTC. Its protein is CASSYGGGYTF. V is TRBV6-5 and J is TRBJ1-2, with D maybe TRBD1 (6 bases). V shed 2 bases and J shed 8 bases, with 6 bases lying between them. Germline loops: CDR1 MNHEY, CDR2 SVGAGI. This CDR3 comprises 11 residues.

The chain joins TRBV28 to TRBJ1-1; D is ambiguous. V lost 7 bases and J lost 1, with 13 bases in between. The CDR3 spans 14 residues. CDR1 is MDHEN and CDR2 is SYDVKM in the germline V gene. CDR3 residues: CASINFFRNTEAFF. The CDR3 DNA reads as TGTGCCAGCATTAATTTCTTTAGGAACACTGAAGCTTTCTTT.

The rearrangement links TRBV28 to TRBJ1-1, with no clear D. The germline V gene encodes CDR1 MDHEN and CDR2 SYDVKM. The CDR3 runs to 13 residues. V lost 2 bases, J lost 6 bases, and 10 bases lay in between. CDR3 protein: CASSLEIIAEAFF. Written as DNA, the CDR3 is TGTGCCAGCAGTTTAGAGATAATCGCTGAAGCTTTCTTT.

The chain uses TRBV6-6 and TRBJ2-7; D possibly corresponds to TRBD2 (6 bases). Trimming cost V 8 bases and J 3 bases, with 14 bases left between them. CDR1 MNHNY and CDR2 SVGAGI come from the germline V gene (reference sequence). This CDR3 region has 13 residues. In nucleotides, the CDR3 is TGTGCCAGCGAGGCGGGGACCCTCTACGAGCAGTACTTC. It yields the protein CASEAGTLYEQYF.

The chain links TRBV6-4 to TRBJ2-3; 14 bases map to TRBD2. Germline CDR1 and CDR2: MRHNA and SNTAGT. There are 16 residues in the CDR3. V lost 5 bases, J lost 2 bases, and 3 bases stayed unmatched. The CDR3: CASSRTSGGPTDTQYF. CDR3 DNA: TGTGCCAGCAGTCGGACTAGCGGGGGGCCCACAGATACGCAGTATTTT.

The chain links TRBV29-1 to TRBJ2-2; D ambiguous. From germline, CDR1 is SQVTM and CDR2 ANQGSEA. CDR3 length: 14 amino acids. Between the trimmed V and J ends, which lost 0 bases and 6 bases, there was a span of 11 bases. In DNA, the CDR3 is TGCAGCGTTGAAGATCGAACCAAGGCCGGGGAGCTGTTTTTT. This sequence encodes CSVEDRTKAGELFF.

The J gene is TRBJ2-3, the V gene TRBV10-3; 7 bases are a match to TRBD1. The CDR3 consists of 16 residues. The trim removed 4 bases at V and 0 bases at J, leaving 7 bases unmatched. The germline gives CDR1 ENHRY, CDR2 SYGVKD. The CDR3 region is CAISATDRPSTDTQYF. CDR3 DNA sequence: TGTGCCATCAGTGCAACGGACAGGCCTAGCACAGATACGCAGTATTTT.

This chain uses TRBV18 with TRBJ1-3; TRBD1 matches 9 bases. This CDR3 spans 16 amino acids. V lost 1 base and J lost 4; bases outside the gene matches: 5. Germline CDR1 is KGHSH and CDR2 is LQKENI. The DNA of the CDR3 is TGTGCCAGCTCACCACGTCCAGGGACAGGGGGAAACACCATATATTTT. This encodes CASSPRPGTGGNTIYF.

The V and J genes are TRBV9 and TRBJ1-3, with D maybe TRBD1 (6 bases). V lost 2 bases, J lost 4 bases, and 10 bases lay in between. Germline-derived CDR1 and CDR2 are SGDLS and YYNGEE. The CDR3 runs to 14 residues. The CDR3 loop is CASSVSGGGNTIYF. Written as DNA, the CDR3 is TGTGCCAGCAGCGTTTCGGGGGGCGGAAACACCATATATTTT.

The rearrangement uses TRBV7-9 and TRBJ1-1; D is unclear. The V and J ends lost 5 bases and 6 bases respectively, with 7 bases between them. CDR1 and CDR2 (germline): SEHNR, FQNEAQ (reference sequence). There are 11 residues in the CDR3. The CDR3 sequence: CASSPSPEAFF. In DNA, the CDR3 is TGTGCCAGCAGCCCGAGCCCTGAAGCTTTCTTT.

The rearrangement uses TRBV6-5 and TRBJ1-2; D not resolved. Germline values: CDR1 MNHEY, CDR2 SVGAGI. The CDR3 runs 13 residues. Trimming left V 7 bases short and J 8 bases short, with 17 bases between. The CDR3 DNA reads TGTGCCAGCATTCCTCTTAACGCGGTCGGCTACACCTTC. Protein: CASIPLNAVGYTF.

This sequence joins TRBV6-1 and TRBJ2-6; no clear D. The germline V gene encodes CDR1 MNHNS and CDR2 SASEGT. This CDR3 has 10 amino acids. V gave up 2 bases and J gave up 10 bases, with 0 bases separating them. CDR3 loop: CASSENVLTF. In DNA form, the CDR3 reads TGTGCCAGCAGTGAAAACGTCCTGACTTTC.

J is TRBJ1-5 and V is TRBV24-1; tentatively, D is TRBD1 (6 bases). The germline V gene has CDR1 KGHDR and CDR2 SFDVKD. The CDR3 has 15 residues. Trimming took off 4 bases at V and 3 bases at J, with 12 bases between the two ends. This chain's CDR3 is CATSELDSINQPQHF. CDR3 in DNA: TGTGCCACCAGTGAACTGGACAGCATCAATCAGCCCCAGCATTTT.

The V call is TRBV4-1, the J call TRBJ2-1, with D tentatively TRBD2 (5 bases). This CDR3 is built from 16 residues. The V gene lost 2 bases and the J gene lost 3 bases, with 14 bases spanning the gap. The germline V gene encodes CDR1 MGHRA and CDR2 YSYEKL. CDR3 amino acids: CASSQRGHNIYNEQFF. The DNA for the CDR3 is TGCGCCAGCAGCCAACGGGGTCACAATATCTACAATGAGCAGTTCTTC.

The J gene is TRBJ1-5, the V gene TRBV5-1; D not certain. Trimming left V 7 bases short and J 0 bases short, with 14 bases between. The CDR3 contains 15 residues. Germline CDR1 reads SGHRS; CDR2 reads YFSETQ. CDR3 loop: CASSPEDYSNQPQHF. In DNA form, the CDR3 reads TGCGCCAGCTCCCCCGAAGATTATAGCAATCAGCCCCAGCATTTT.

The chain employs TRBV4-3 and TRBJ2-2; possible D gene TRBD2, 5 bases. CDR3 size: 13 residues. With 1 base removed from V and 10 bases from J, the gap between germline ends came to 10 bases. Per the germline V gene, CDR1 is LGHNA and CDR2 is YSLEER. CDR3 in DNA: TGCGCCAGCAGCCAAGCAAACGGGAAGGAGCTGTTTTTT. Protein: CASSQANGKELFF.

The chain recombines TRBV28 with TRBJ1-2; 7 bases are shared with TRBD1. CDR3 size: 12 residues. The trim removed 6 bases at V and 6 bases at J, leaving 4 bases unmatched. The germline CDR1 and CDR2 sequences are MDHEN and SYDVKM. CDR3 sequence reads: CASSKTGNGYTF. CDR3 DNA sequence: TGTGCCAGCAGCAAGACAGGGAATGGCTACACCTTC.

The V and J genes are TRBV4-3 and TRBJ2-3, with 16 bases identical to TRBD2. Germline V gene lookup returns CDR1 LGHNA and CDR2 YSLEER. This CDR3 spans 18 amino acids. Losses at the gene ends were 4 bases for V and 6 bases for J; bases not matched to a gene: 10. The CDR3 DNA reads TGCGCCAGCAGCCTTAGAGGGACTAGCGGGGGGGGACAGGATACGCAGTATTTT. It specifies CASSLRGTSGGGQDTQYF.

The J gene is TRBJ1-4, the V gene TRBV3-1 (or the pseudogene TRBV3-2); the D gene is possibly TRBD1 (6 bases). V was trimmed by 2 bases and J by 10 bases, leaving 11 bases between them. The CDR3 is 13 residues long. Looked up from germline, CDR1 is LGHDT and CDR2 is YNNKEL (reference sequence). This chain's CDR3 is CASSQNREGKLFF. The DNA for the CDR3 is TGTGCCAGCAGCCAAAACAGGGAGGGAAAACTGTTTTTT.

The J gene is TRBJ1-6, the V gene TRBV30; 9 bases map to TRBD1. Trimming removed 2 bases from V and 7 bases from J; junction bases left unmatched: 12. The CDR3 sequence is 17 residues long. Germline V lookup: CDR1 GTSNPN, CDR2 SVGIG (reference sequence). CDR3 sequence reads: CAWSFPGTGPSNSPLHF. CDR3 nucleotides: TGTGCCTGGAGTTTCCCCGGGACAGGGCCTTCGAATTCACCCCTCCACTTT.

The chain employs TRBV19 and TRBJ2-3; D perhaps matches TRBD2 (5 bases). V lost 7 bases to trimming and J lost 6 bases, with 17 bases between them. Germline values: CDR1 LNHDA, CDR2 SQIVND (reference sequence). There are 14 residues in the CDR3. CDR3: CASTETIISDTQYF. CDR3 coding DNA: TGTGCCAGTACCGAGACTATCATAAGCGATACGCAGTATTTT.

V and J are TRBV5-4 and TRBJ2-3, with 14 positions matching TRBD2. J was trimmed by 2 bases and V by 4 bases; bases with no gene match: 6. The CDR3 loop spans 17 amino acids. Looked up from germline, CDR1 is SGHNT and CDR2 is YYREEE (reference sequence). The CDR3 coding sequence is TGTGCCAGCAGCGGCGGGACTAGCGGGAGCTTCACAGATACGCAGTATTTT. It is translated as CASSGGTSGSFTDTQYF. Using reference TRBV5-4 and TRBJ2-3 for the parts outside the CDR3, the full variable domain is ETGVTQSPTHLIKTRGQQVTLRCSSQSGHNTVSWYQQALGQGPQFIFQYYREEENGRGNFPPRFSGLQFPNYSSELNVNALELDDSALYLCASSGGTSGSFTDTQYFGPGTRLTVL.